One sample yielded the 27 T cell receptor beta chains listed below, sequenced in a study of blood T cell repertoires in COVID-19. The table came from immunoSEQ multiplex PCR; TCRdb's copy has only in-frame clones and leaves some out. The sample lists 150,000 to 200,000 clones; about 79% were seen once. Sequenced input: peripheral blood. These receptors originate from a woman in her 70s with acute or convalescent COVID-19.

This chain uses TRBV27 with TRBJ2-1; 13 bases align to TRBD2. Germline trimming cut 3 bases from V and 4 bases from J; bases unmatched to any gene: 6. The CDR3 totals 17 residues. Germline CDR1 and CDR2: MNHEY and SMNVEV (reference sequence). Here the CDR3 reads CASSFRLAGGMYNEQFF. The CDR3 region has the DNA TGTGCCAGCAGTTTCCGACTAGCGGGAGGCATGTACAATGAGCAGTTCTTC.

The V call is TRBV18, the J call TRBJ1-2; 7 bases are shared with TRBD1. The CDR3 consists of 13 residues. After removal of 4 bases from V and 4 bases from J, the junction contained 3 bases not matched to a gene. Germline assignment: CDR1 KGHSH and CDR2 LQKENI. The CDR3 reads CASSLDRAYGYTF. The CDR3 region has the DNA TGTGCCAGCTCACTCGACAGGGCCTATGGCTACACCTTC.

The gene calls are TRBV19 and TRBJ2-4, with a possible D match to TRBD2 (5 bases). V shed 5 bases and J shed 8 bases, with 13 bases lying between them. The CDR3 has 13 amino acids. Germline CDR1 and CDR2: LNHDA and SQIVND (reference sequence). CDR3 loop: CASSPPPGDIQYF. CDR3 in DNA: TGTGCCAGTAGTCCCCCCCCCGGGGACATTCAGTACTTC. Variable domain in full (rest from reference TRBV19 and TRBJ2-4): DGGITQSPKYLFRKEGQNVTLSCEQNLNHDAMYWYRQDPGQGLRLIYYSQIVNDFQKGDIAEGYSVSREKKESFPLTVTSAQKNPTAFYLCASSPPPGDIQYFGAGTRLSVL.

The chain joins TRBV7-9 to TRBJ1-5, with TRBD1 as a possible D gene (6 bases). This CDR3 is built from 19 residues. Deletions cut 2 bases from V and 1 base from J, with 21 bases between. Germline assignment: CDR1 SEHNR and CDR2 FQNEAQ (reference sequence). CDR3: CASSLFTGTHLSSNQPQHF. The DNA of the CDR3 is TGTGCCAGCAGCTTATTTACGGGGACACACCTCTCAAGCAATCAGCCCCAGCATTTT.

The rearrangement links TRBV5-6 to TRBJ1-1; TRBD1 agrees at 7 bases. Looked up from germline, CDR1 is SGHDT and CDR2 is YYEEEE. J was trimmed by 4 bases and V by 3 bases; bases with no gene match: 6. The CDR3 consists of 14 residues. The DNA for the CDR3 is TGTGCCAGCAGCTACGACAGGGTACTCACTGAAGCTTTCTTT. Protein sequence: CASSYDRVLTEAFF.

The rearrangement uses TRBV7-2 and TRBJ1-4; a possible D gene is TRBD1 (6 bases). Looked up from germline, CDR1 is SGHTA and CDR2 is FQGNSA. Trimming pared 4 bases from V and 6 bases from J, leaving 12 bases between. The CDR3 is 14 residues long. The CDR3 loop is CASSWTDSYEKLFF. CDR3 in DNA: TGTGCCAGCAGCTGGACGGACAGTTATGAAAAACTGTTTTTT. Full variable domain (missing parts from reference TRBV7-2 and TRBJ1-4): GAGVSQSPSNKVTEKGKDVELRCDPISGHTALYWYRQSLGQGLEFLIYFQGNSAPDKSGLPSDRFSAERTGGSVSTLTIQRTQQEDSAVYLCASSWTDSYEKLFFGSGTQLSVL.

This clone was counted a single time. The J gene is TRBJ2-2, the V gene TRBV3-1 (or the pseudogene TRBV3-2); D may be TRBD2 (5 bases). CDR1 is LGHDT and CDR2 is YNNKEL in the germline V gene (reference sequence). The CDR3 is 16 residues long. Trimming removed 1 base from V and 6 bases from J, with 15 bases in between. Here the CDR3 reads CASSQGRGSISGELFF. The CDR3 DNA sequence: TGTGCCAGCAGCCAAGGGCGAGGGAGTATCTCCGGGGAGCTGTTTTTT.

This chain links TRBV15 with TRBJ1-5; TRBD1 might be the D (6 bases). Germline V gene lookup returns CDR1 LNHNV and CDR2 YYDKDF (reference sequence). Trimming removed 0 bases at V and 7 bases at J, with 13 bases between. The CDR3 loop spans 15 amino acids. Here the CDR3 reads CATSREIRGWQPQHF. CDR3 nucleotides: TGTGCCACCAGCAGAGAAATCAGGGGATGGCAGCCCCAGCATTTT.

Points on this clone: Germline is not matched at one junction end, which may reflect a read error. The CDR3 region has the DNA TGTGCCACGAGTGGGGGGACAGCACCGAACACCGGGGAGCTGTTTTTT. Translating it yields CATSGGTAPNTGELFF. The chain links TRBV24-1 to TRBJ2-2; TRBD1 might be the D (7 bases). This CDR3 has 16 amino acids. Germline values: CDR1 KGHDR, CDR2 SFDVKD.

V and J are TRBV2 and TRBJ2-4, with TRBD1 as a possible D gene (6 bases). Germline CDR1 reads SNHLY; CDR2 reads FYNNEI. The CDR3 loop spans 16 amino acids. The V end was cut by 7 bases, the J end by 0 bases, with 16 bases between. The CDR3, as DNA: TGTGCCAGCACGAGGTCGCAGGGGTTAGCCAAAAACATTCAGTACTTC. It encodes CASTRSQGLAKNIQYF. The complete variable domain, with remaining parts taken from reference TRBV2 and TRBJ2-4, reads EPEVTQTPSHQVTQMGQEVILRCVPISNHLYFYWYRQILGQKVEFLVSFYNNEISEKSEIFDDQFSVERPDGSNFTLKIRSTKLEDSAMYFCASTRSQGLAKNIQYFGAGTRLSVL.

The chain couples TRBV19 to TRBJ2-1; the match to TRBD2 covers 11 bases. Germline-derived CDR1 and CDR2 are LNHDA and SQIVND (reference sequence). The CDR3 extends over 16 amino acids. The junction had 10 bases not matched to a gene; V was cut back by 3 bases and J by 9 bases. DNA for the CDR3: TGTGCCAGTAGTATGGCTTTAGCGGGAGGGCAGGGTGAGCAGTTCTTC. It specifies CASSMALAGGQGEQFF.

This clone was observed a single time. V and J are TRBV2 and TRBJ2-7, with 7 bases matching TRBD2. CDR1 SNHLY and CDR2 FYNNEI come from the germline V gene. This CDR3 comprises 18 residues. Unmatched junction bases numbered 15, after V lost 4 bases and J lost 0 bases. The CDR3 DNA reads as TGTGCCAGCAGTGTCCGCCCTGAGAGGCTAGCGGCCTCCTACGAGCAGTACTTC. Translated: CASSVRPERLAASYEQYF.

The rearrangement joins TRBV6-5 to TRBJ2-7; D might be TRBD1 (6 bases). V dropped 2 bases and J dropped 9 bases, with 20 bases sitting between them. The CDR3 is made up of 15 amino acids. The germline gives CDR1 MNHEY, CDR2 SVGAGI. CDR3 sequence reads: CASSYGAGDPSGQYF. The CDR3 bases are TGTGCCAGCAGTTACGGCGCAGGGGACCCGTCCGGGCAGTACTTC.

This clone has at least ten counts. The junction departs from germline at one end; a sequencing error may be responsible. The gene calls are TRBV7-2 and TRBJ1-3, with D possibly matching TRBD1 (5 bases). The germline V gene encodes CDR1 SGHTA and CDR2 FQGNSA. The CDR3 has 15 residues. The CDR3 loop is CASSPVVGAGNTIYF. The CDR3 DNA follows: TGTGCCAGCAGCCCAGTAGTAGGGGCTGGAAACACTATATATTTT.

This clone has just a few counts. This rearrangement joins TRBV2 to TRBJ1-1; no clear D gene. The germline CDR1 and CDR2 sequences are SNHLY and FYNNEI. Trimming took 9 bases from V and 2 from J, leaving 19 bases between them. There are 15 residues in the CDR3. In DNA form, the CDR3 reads TGTGCCAGGAGCCGTGGAGGAGGAGCTAACACTGAAGCTTTCTTT. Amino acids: CARSRGGGANTEAFF.

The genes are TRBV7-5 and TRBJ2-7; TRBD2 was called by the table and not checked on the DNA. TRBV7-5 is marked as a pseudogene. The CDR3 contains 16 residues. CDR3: CARRSLAGRDSYEQYF. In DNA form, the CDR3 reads TGTGCCAGAAGATCACTAGCGGGGAGAGACTCCTACGAGCAGTACTTC.

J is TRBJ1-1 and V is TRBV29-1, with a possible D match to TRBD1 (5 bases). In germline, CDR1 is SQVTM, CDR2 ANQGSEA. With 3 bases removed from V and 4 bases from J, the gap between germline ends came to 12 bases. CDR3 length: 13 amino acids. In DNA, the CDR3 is TGCAGCGTTGAGCAGGGAGGAGGCACTGAAGCTTTCTTT. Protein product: CSVEQGGGTEAFF.

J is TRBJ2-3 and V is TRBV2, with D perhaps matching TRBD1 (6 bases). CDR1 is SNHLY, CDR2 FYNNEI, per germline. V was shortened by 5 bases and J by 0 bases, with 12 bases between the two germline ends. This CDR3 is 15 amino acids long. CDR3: CASSLDRTSTDTQYF. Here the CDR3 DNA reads TGTGCCAGCAGTCTAGACAGGACTAGCACAGATACGCAGTATTTT. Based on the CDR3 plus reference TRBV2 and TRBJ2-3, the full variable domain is EPEVTQTPSHQVTQMGQEVILRCVPISNHLYFYWYRQILGQKVEFLVSFYNNEISEKSEIFDDQFSVERPDGSNFTLKIRSTKLEDSAMYFCASSLDRTSTDTQYFGPGTRLTVL.

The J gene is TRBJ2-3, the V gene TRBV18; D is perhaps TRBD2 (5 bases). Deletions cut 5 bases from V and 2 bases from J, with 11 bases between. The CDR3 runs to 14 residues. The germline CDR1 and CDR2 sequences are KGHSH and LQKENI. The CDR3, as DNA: TGTGCCAGCTCATTATACGGGGACACAGATACGCAGTATTTT. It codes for CASSLYGDTDTQYF.

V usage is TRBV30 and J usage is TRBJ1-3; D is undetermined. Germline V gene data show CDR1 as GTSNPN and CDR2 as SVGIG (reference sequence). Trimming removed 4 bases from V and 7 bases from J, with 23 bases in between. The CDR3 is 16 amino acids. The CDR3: CAWINKGVINRNTIYF. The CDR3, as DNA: TGTGCCTGGATCAACAAGGGAGTGATAAATCGGAACACCATATATTTT. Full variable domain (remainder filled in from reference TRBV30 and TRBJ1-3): SQTIHQWPATLVQPVGSPLSLECTVEGTSNPNLYWYRQAAGRGLQLLFYSVGIGQISSEVPQNLSASRPQDRQFILSSKKLLLSDSGFYLCAWINKGVINRNTIYFGEGSWLTVV.

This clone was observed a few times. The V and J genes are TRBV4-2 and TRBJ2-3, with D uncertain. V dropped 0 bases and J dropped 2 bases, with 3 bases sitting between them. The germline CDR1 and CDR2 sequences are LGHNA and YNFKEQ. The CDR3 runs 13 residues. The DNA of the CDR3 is TGTGCCAGCAGCCAAGACCTCACAGATACGCAGTATTTT. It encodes CASSQDLTDTQYF.

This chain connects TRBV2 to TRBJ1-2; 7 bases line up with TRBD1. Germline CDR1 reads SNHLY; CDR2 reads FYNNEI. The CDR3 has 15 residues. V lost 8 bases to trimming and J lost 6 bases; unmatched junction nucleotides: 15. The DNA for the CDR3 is TGTGCCAGCCGGGACAGCTCCCACCCTAGAAATGGCTACACCTTC. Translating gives CASRDSSHPRNGYTF.

The CDR3 loop is CASSLGGGVDTQYF. The CDR3 DNA reads as TGTGCCAGCAGCTTGGGAGGAGGGGTAGATACGCAGTATTTT. The rearrangement joins TRBV11-3 to TRBJ2-3, with D possibly TRBD2 on 6 matching bases. The V end lost 3 bases, the J end lost 5 bases, and 12 bases lay between the germline ends. The CDR3 runs to 14 residues. Germline lookup yields CDR1 SGHNT and CDR2 YENEEA.

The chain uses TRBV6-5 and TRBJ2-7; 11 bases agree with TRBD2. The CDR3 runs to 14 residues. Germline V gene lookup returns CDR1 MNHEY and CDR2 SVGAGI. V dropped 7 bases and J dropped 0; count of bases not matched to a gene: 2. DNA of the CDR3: TGTGCCAGCACAGGGACTAGCGGCTCCTACGAGCAGTACTTC. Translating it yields CASTGTSGSYEQYF.

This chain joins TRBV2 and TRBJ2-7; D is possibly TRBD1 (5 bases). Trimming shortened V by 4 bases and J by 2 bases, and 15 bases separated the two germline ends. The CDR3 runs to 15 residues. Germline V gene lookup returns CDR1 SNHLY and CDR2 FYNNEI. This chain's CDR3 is CASSGLSGQPYEQYF. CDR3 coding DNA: TGTGCCAGCAGTGGCTTGTCAGGGCAGCCCTACGAGCAGTACTTC.

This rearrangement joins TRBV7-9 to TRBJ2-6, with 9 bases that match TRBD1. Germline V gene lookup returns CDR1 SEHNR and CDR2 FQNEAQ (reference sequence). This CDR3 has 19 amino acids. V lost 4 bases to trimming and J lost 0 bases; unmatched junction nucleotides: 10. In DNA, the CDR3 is TGTGCCAGCAGCTCCGACCCGACAGGGGGTCGCTCTGGGGCCAACGTCCTGACTTTC. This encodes CASSSDPTGGRSGANVLTF.

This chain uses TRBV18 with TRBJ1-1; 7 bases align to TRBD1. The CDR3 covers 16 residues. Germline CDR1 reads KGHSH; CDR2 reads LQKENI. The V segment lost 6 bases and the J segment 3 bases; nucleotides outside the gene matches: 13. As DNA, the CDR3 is TGTGCCAGCTCCCACGGCGACAGGGTCGGTCACACTGAAGCTTTCTTT. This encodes CASSHGDRVGHTEAFF.